Sequencing of this T cell receptor (beta chain) was carried out in a study of blood T cell repertoires in COVID-19. TCRdb's copy holds only in-frame clones and misses some; the assay was immunoSEQ multiplex PCR. Among some 310,000 clones, roughly 88% were seen once, and the ten largest hold less than 3.5%. CDR1 KGHDR and CDR2 SFDVKD come from the germline V gene. The CDR3 is made up of 16 amino acids. Between the trimmed V and J ends, which lost 4 bases and 4 bases, there was a span of 16 bases. The TCR originated in a woman aged 25 to 39 with COVID-19, enrolled during active disease. The chain recombines TRBV24-1 with TRBJ1-3, with a tentative D call TRBD1 (5 bases). The source material was peripheral blood. The CDR3 DNA reads as TGTGCCACCAGTGAATCTGGCAGGGAGGGAGGAAACACCATATATTTT. This sequence encodes CATSESGREGGNTIYF.